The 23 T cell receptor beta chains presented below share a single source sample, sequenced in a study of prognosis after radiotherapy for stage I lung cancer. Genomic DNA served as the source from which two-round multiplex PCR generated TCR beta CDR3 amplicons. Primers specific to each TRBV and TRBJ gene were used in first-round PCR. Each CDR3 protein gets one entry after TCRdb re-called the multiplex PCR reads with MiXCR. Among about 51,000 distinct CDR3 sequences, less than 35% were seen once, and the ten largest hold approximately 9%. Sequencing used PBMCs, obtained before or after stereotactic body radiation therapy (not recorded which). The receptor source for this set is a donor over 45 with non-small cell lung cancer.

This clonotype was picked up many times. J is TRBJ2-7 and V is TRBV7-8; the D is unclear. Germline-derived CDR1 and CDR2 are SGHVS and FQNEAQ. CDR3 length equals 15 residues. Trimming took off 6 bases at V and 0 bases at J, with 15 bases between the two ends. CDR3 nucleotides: TGTGCCAGCAGGCCCTTGGAGACTCGCTCCTACGAGCAGTACTTC. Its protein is CASRPLETRSYEQYF.

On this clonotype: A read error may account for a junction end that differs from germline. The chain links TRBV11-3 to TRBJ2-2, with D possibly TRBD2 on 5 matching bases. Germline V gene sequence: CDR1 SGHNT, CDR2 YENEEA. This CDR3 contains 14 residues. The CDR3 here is CASSFSRNTGELFF. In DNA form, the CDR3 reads TGTGCCAGCAGCTTCTCGAGAAACACCGGGGAGCTGTTTTTC. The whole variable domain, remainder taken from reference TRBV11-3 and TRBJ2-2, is EAGVVQSPRYKIIEKKQPVAFWCNPISGHNTLYWYLQNLGQGPELLIRYENEEAVDDSQLPKDRFSAERLKGVDSTLKIQPAELGDSAVYLCASSFSRNTGELFFGEGSRLTVL.

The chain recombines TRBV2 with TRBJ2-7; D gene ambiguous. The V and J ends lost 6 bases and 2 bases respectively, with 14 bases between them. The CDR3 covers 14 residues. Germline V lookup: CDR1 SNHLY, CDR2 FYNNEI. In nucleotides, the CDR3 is TGTGCCAGCAGCTTACCCGGTCCGACCTACGAGCAGTACTTC. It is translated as CASSLPGPTYEQYF.

The CDR3 DNA sequence: TGCAGTGCTAGAAACGTCTACCTGGGGCAGGGCGGGCAGCCCCAGCATTTT. Residues: CSARNVYLGQGGQPQHF. The chain employs TRBV20-1 and TRBJ1-5; a weak D match, TRBD1 (5 bases). Germline V lookup: CDR1 DFQATT, CDR2 SNEGSKA (reference sequence). The CDR3 is 17 amino acids. Between the trimmed V and J ends, which lost 2 bases and 7 bases, there was a span of 24 bases.

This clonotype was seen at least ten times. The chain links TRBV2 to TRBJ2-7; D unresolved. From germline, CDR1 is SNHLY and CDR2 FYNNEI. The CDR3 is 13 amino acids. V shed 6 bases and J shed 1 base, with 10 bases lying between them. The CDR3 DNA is TGTGCCAGCAGAGCCGACGGGTCCTACGAGCAGTACTTC. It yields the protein CASRADGSYEQYF.

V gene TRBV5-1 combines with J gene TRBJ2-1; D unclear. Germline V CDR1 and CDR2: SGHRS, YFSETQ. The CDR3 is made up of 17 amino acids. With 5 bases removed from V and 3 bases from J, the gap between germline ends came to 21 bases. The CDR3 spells CASRLSPIGVYYNEQFF. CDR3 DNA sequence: TGCGCCAGCAGATTGTCCCCAATTGGGGTTTACTACAATGAGCAGTTCTTC.

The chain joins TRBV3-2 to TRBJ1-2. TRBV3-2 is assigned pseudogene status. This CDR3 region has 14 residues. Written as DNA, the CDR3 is TGTGCCAGCATTCAACCGACGAGGGCGAATGGCTACACCTTC. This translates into CASIQPTRANGYTF.

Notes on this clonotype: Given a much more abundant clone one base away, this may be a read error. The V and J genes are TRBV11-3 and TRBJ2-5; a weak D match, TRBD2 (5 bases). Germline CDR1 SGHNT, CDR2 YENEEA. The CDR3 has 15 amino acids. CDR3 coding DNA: TGTGCCAGCAACTTAGATCTGCCAGGACTAGAGACCCAGTACTTC. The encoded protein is CASNLDLPGLETQYF.

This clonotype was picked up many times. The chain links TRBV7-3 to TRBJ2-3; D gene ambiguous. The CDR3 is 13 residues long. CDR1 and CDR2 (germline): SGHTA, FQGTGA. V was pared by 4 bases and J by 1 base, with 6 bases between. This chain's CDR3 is CASSSTGTDTQYF. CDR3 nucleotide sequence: TGTGCCAGCAGCTCAACAGGCACAGATACGCAGTATTTT.

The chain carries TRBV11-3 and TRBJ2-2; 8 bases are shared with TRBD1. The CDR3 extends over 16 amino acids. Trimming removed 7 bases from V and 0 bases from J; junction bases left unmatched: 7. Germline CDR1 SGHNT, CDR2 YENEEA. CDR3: CASTGAQGANTGELFF. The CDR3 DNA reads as TGTGCCAGCACGGGGGCACAGGGGGCGAACACCGGGGAGCTGTTTTTT. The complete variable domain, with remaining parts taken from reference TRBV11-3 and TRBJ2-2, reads EAGVVQSPRYKIIEKKQPVAFWCNPISGHNTLYWYLQNLGQGPELLIRYENEEAVDDSQLPKDRFSAERLKGVDSTLKIQPAELGDSAVYLCASTGAQGANTGELFFGEGSRLTVL.

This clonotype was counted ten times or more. The CDR3 DNA reads TGTGCCAGCAGCCCATACGATAGCGGGAGGGCCGCCCCCGATACGCAGTATTTT. Encoded protein: CASSPYDSGRAAPDTQYF. The chain recombines TRBV7-2 with TRBJ2-3; 11 bases agree with TRBD2. The CDR3 is 18 residues long. The V gene's germline CDR1 is SGHTA and CDR2 FQGNSA. Germline trimming cut 5 bases from V and 6 bases from J; bases unmatched to any gene: 16.

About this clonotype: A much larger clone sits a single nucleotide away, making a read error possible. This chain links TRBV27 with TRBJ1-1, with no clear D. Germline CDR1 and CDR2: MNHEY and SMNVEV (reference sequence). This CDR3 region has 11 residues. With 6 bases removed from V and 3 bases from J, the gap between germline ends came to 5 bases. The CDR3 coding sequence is TGTGCCAGCAGACGATACACTGAAGCTTTCTTT. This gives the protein CASRRYTEAFF.

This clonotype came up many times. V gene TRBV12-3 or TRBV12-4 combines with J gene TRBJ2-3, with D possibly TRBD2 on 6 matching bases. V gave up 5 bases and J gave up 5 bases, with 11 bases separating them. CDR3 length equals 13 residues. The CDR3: CASSLSGGDTQYF. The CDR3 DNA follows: TGTGCCAGCAGTCTTAGCGGCGGAGATACGCAGTATTTT.

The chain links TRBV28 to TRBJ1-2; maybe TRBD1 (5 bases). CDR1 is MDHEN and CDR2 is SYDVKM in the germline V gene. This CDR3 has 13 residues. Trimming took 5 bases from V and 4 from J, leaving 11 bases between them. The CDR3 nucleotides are TGTGCCAGCAGTCCGGGACCTGCCTATGGCTACACCTTC. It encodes CASSPGPAYGYTF.

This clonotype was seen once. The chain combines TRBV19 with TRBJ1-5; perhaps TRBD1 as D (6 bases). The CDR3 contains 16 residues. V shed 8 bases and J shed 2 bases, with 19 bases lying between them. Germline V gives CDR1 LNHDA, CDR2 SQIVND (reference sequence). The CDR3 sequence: CASSSGAGSGNQPQHF. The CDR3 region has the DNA TGTGCCAGTTCCTCGGGGGCAGGGAGTGGCAATCAGCCCCAGCATTTT.

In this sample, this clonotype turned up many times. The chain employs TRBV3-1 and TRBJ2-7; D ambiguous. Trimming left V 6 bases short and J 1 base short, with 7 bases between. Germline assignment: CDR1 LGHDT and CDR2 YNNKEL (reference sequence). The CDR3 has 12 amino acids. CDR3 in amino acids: CASRGFSYEQYF. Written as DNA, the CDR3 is TGTGCCAGCAGAGGGTTTTCCTACGAGCAGTACTTC.

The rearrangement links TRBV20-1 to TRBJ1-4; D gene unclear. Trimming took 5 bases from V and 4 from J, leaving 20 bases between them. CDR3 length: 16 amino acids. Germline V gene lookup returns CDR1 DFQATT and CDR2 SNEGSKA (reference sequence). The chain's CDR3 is CSAWIGGRLFNEKLFF. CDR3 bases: TGCAGTGCTTGGATCGGAGGGAGACTTTTTAATGAAAAACTGTTTTTT.

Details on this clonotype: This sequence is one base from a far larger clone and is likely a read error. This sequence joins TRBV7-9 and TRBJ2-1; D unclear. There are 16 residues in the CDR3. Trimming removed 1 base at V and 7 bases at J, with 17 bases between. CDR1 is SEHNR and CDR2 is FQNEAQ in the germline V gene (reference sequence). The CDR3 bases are TGTGCCAGCAGCTTAGGGACCGGTGTCGGGCTTAATGAGCAGTTCTTC. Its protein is CASSLGTGVGLNEQFF.

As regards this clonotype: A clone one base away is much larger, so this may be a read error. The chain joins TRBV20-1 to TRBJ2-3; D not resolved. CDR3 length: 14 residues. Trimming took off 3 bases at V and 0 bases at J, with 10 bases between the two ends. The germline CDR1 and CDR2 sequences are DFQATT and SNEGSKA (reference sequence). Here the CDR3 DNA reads TGCAGTGCTAGCGGGTACGGGAGCACAGATACGCAGTATTTT. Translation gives CSASGYGSTDTQYF.

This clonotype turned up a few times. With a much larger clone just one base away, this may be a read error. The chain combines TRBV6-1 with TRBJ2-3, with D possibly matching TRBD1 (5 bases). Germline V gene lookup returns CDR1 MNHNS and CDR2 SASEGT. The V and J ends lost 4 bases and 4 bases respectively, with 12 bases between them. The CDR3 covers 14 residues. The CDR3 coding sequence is TGTGCCAGCAGTGTATCAGGGTGGGCAGATACGCAGTATTTT. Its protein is CASSVSGWADTQYF.

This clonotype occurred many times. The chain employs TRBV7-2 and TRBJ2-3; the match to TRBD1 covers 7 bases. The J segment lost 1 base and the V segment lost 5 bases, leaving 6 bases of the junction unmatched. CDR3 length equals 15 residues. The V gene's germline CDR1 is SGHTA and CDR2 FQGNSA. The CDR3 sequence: CASSTGVIGTDTQYF. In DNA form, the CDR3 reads TGTGCCAGCAGCACAGGGGTCATCGGCACAGATACGCAGTATTTT.

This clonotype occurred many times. DNA of the CDR3: TGTGCCAGCAGCCGAACCGGGACAGGTAGCCAGCCCCAGCATTTT. This codes for CASSRTGTGSQPQHF. The rearrangement joins TRBV7-9 to TRBJ1-5, with 8 nucleotides matching TRBD1. The CDR3 totals 15 residues. V lost 5 bases to trimming and J lost 7 bases; unmatched junction nucleotides: 10. CDR1 and CDR2 (germline): SEHNR, FQNEAQ (reference sequence).

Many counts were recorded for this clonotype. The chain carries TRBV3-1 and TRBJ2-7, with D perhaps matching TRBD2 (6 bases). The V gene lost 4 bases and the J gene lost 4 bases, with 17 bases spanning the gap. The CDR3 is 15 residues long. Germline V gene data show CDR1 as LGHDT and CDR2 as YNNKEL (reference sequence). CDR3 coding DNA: TGTGCCAGCAGCCCTACTGGAGGGATGAAATACGAGCAGTACTTC. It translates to CASSPTGGMKYEQYF.